The sequence of this TCR beta chain was determined in a study of shared clonotypes between healthy human individuals. Study-wide results and caveats: Naive subsets, compared against memory subsets, generally had larger estimated richness values. It was anticipated that sequencing depth would influence how many clonotypes donors shared.

V was clipped by 3 bases and J by 4 bases, with 3 bases between them. This CDR3 contains 11 residues. CDR1 and CDR2 (germline): SGDLS, YYNGEE. Investigators spread the genomic DNA of each subset evenly over several immunoSEQ plates. In the study's own analysis: ImmunoSEQ supplied junction-only sequences lacking quality scores, so filtering was different. Using immunoSEQ multiplex PCR, the repertoire was profiled, and TCRdb retains in-frame clones only, with some absent. V, J and clone size were drawn from that table, and D and trimming were deduced from the DNA. The sample lists approximately 1.5 million clones, 98% occurring once. This clone was picked up one time. Its antigen is still unknown.

The receptor was isolated from a man under 40 in good health. This chain links TRBV9 with TRBJ2-3; D is unresolved. Material for sequencing was naive CD4+ T cells sorted from blood. Subset given: CD45RA+ positively selected. CDR3 DNA sequence: TGTGCCAGCAGCGAAGCAGATACGCAGTATTTT. This codes for CASSEADTQYF.